This TCR beta chain is drawn from a study of blood T cell repertoires in COVID-19. Study as a whole: COVID-19 samples from acute and convalescent phases originated in the United States, Italy and Spain. T cells, B-cell-depleted T cells, or PBMCs provided the cDNA or gDNA that served as material.

Trimming took 3 bases from V and 3 from J, leaving 15 bases between them. The CDR3 sequence is 16 residues long. Germline CDR1 and CDR2: MDHEN and SYDVKM. Original analysis: Estimation of nucleated cell counts was performed using reference gene primer amplification. TCRdb keeps only in-frame clones here, not all; method: immunoSEQ multiplex PCR. V, J and clone size reflect that table, while D and trimming were determined from the DNA. The data show roughly 300,000 clones, about 87% seen once. V and J are TRBV28 and TRBJ1-3; D is uncertain. Sequencing used peripheral blood. The TCR was taken from a woman in her fifties or sixties who had recovered from COVID-19. CDR3 residues: CASSFKPPGVGNTIYF. CDR3 DNA sequence: TGTGCCAGCAGTTTTAAGCCCCCGGGAGTTGGAAACACCATATATTTT. The full variable domain, in which reference TRBV28 and TRBJ1-3 provide the parts outside the CDR3, is DVKVTQSSRYLVKRTGEKVFLECVQDMDHENMFWYRQDPGLGLRLIYFSYDVKMKEKGDIPEGYSVSREKKERFSLILESASTNQTSMYLCASSFKPPGVGNTIYFGEGSWLTVV.